The rows below give T cell receptor beta chains drawn from one sample of a study of technical replicates of blood from several donors. The data were produced by immunoSEQ multiplex PCR, yet TCRdb's version contains in-frame clones alone and is incomplete. The sample consists of 80,000 to 90,000 clones, 85% to 95% of them appearing once. The specimen sequenced was T cells isolated from PBMCs. The receptors come from a human donor in good health. Both conserved end residues are part of each CDR3. A D gene is named only where the DNA matches it firmly. The size of a clone is reported for some rows only, either as once, few or many, or as a class for expanded clones.

CDR3aa: CASSGQGTGGYTF; CDR3nt: TGTGCCAGCAGTGGGCAGGGGACGGGTGGCTACACCTTC; d_gene: -; abundance: -; v_gene: TRBV2; j_gene: TRBJ1-2
CDR3aa: CASSLNSGQTAFF; CDR3nt: TGTGCCAGCAGCCTAAATTCTGGACAGACAGCTTTCTTT; d_gene: -; abundance: -; v_gene: TRBV7-3; j_gene: TRBJ1-1
CDR3aa: CASSSQQGPSPPNYGYTF; CDR3nt: TGTGCCAGCAGCAGCCAACAGGGGCCCTCCCCTCCTAACTATGGCTACACCTTC; d_gene: TRBD1; abundance: -; v_gene: TRBV11-3; j_gene: TRBJ1-2
CDR3aa: CASSRGLGGSPLHF; CDR3nt: TGTGCCAGCAGTCGAGGCCTCGGGGGTTCACCCCTCCACTTT; d_gene: -; abundance: -; v_gene: TRBV7-9; j_gene: TRBJ1-6
CDR3aa: CASRDRQSLDTEAFF; CDR3nt: TGCGCCAGCAGGGATAGACAGTCGCTTGACACTGAAGCTTTCTTT; d_gene: -; abundance: -; v_gene: TRBV10-1; j_gene: TRBJ1-1
CDR3aa: CASSSELAGHEQYF; CDR3nt: TGTGCCAGCAGCTCAGAACTAGCGGGTCACGAGCAGTACTTC; d_gene: TRBD2; abundance: -; v_gene: TRBV7-9; j_gene: TRBJ2-7
CDR3aa: CAWGTTNEQFF; CDR3nt: TGTGCCTGGGGGACAACCAATGAGCAGTTCTTC; d_gene: -; abundance: -; v_gene: TRBV30; j_gene: TRBJ2-1
CDR3aa: CATSRAADRAGDTQYF; CDR3nt: TGTGCCACCAGCAGAGCCGCCGACAGGGCAGGAGATACGCAGTATTTT; d_gene: TRBD1; abundance: -; v_gene: TRBV15; j_gene: TRBJ2-3
CDR3aa: CASSSKQGYSYNEQFF; CDR3nt: TGTGCCAGCAGCTCCAAACAGGGGTACTCCTACAATGAGCAGTTCTTC; d_gene: TRBD1; abundance: -; v_gene: TRBV7-8; j_gene: TRBJ2-1
CDR3aa: CASSSTATNEKLFF; CDR3nt: TGCGCCAGCAGCTCGACAGCAACTAATGAAAAACTGTTTTTT; d_gene: -; abundance: -; v_gene: TRBV5-1; j_gene: TRBJ1-4
CDR3aa: CASSQGSAGETQYF; CDR3nt: TGTGCCAGCAGCCAAGGTTCCGCAGGAGAGACCCAGTACTTC; d_gene: -; abundance: -; v_gene: TRBV4-2; j_gene: TRBJ2-5
CDR3aa: CASSVATSQYEQYF; CDR3nt: TGTGCCAGCAGCGTAGCTACTAGTCAATACGAGCAGTACTTC; d_gene: -; abundance: -; v_gene: TRBV9; j_gene: TRBJ2-7
CDR3aa: CASNVGTSGSTDTQYF; CDR3nt: TGTGCCAGTAACGTCGGGACTAGCGGGAGCACAGATACGCAGTATTTT; d_gene: TRBD2; abundance: once; v_gene: TRBV19; j_gene: TRBJ2-3
CDR3aa: CASGLTSPAYEQYF; CDR3nt: TGTGCCAGCGGACTGACTTCACCTGCCTACGAGCAGTACTTC; d_gene: -; abundance: -; v_gene: TRBV2; j_gene: TRBJ2-7
CDR3aa: CASSVLGGLANEQFF; CDR3nt: TGTGCCAGCAGCGTTTTAGGTGGGCTAGCCAATGAGCAGTTCTTC; d_gene: -; abundance: -; v_gene: TRBV9; j_gene: TRBJ2-1
CDR3aa: CASSWSGQPHLEQYF; CDR3nt: TGTGCCAGCAGCTGGTCGGGACAGCCCCACTTAGAGCAGTACTTC; d_gene: TRBD1; abundance: -; v_gene: TRBV7-8; j_gene: TRBJ2-7
CDR3aa: CASSLALAGVGLYNEQFF; CDR3nt: TGTGCCAGCAGCTTAGCACTAGCGGGAGTGGGCCTCTACAATGAGCAGTTCTTC; d_gene: TRBD2; abundance: -; v_gene: TRBV7-6; j_gene: TRBJ2-1
CDR3aa: CASSGRTEAFF; CDR3nt: TGTGCCAGTAGCGGGAGGACTGAAGCTTTCTTT; d_gene: -; abundance: -; v_gene: TRBV19; j_gene: TRBJ1-1